Listed below are T cell receptor beta chains from one sample, sequenced in a study of T cells in localized non-small cell lung cancer. The data were produced by immunoSEQ multiplex PCR, yet TCRdb's version contains in-frame clones alone and is incomplete. The repertoire has approximately 11,000 clones, 29% of them found once; the top ten carry around 5%. Sequencing was performed on lung tumor tissue, taken before any cancer treatment. The receptors come from a man between 40 and 70 years old with stage I lung adenocarcinoma. Each CDR3 is given with its conserved first and last residue. Fields, in order: J gene, V gene, clone size, D gene, CDR3 protein, CDR3 DNA. The D gene is left open where the match is weak. Not all rows give a size; the values are once, few, many and, for expanded clones, a class.

J: TRBJ2-3; V: TRBV9; size: few; D: -; CDR3: CASSATSGRTDTQYF; DNA: TGTGCCAGCAGCGCCACCTCCGGACGCACAGATACGCAGTATTTT
J: TRBJ2-2; V: TRBV11-3; size: few; D: -; CDR3: CASSLLRFPGELFF; DNA: TGTGCCAGCAGCTTACTCAGGTTCCCCGGGGAGCTGTTTTTT
J: TRBJ2-5; V: TRBV9; size: few; D: TRBD2; CDR3: CASSVQNWGGETQYF; DNA: TGTGCCAGCAGCGTCCAAAATTGGGGGGGAGAGACCCAGTACTTC
J: TRBJ1-5; V: TRBV18; size: -; D: -; CDR3: CASSRYREENQPQHF; DNA: TGTGCCAGCTCACGCTACAGGGAGGAGAATCAGCCCCAGCATTTT
J: TRBJ1-1; V: TRBV11-3; size: few; D: -; CDR3: CASSLGIGMNTEAFF; DNA: TGTGCCAGCAGCTTAGGGATTGGTATGAACACTGAAGCTTTCTTT
J: TRBJ1-4; V: TRBV9; size: -; D: -; CDR3: CASSENQEKLFF; DNA: TGTGCCAGCAGTGAGAACCAGGAAAAACTGTTTTTT
J: TRBJ2-2; V: TRBV19; size: -; D: TRBD2; CDR3: CASSIAPWDYNTGELFF; DNA: TGTGCCAGTAGTATAGCGCCATGGGACTACAACACCGGGGAGCTGTTTTTT
J: TRBJ2-1; V: TRBV12-5; size: -; D: TRBD1; CDR3: CASGPGQGYYNEQFF; DNA: TGTGCTAGTGGGCCTGGACAGGGCTACTACAATGAGCAGTTCTTC
J: TRBJ2-1; V: TRBV11-3; size: few; D: -; CDR3: CASSPGTDYNEQFF; DNA: TGTGCCAGCAGCCCGGGGACGGACTACAATGAGCAGTTCTTC
J: TRBJ1-2; V: TRBV4-1; size: medium-sized; D: -; CDR3: CASSLQGPYGYTF; DNA: TGCGCCAGCAGCCTTCAGGGTCCCTATGGCTACACCTTC
J: TRBJ2-7; V: TRBV30; size: few; D: -; CDR3: CAWSLGLRQGRENEQYF; DNA: TGTGCCTGGAGTCTTGGGCTAAGGCAGGGAAGGGAAAACGAGCAGTACTTC
J: TRBJ1-6; V: TRBV5-1; size: once; D: TRBD1; CDR3: CASSSLGGRDNSPLHF; DNA: TGCGCCAGCAGCTCCCTAGGGGGCCGAGATAATTCACCCCTCCACTTT
J: TRBJ1-4; V: TRBV19; size: -; D: TRBD1; CDR3: CASKSDYHRGYEKLFF; DNA: TGTGCCAGTAAGTCGGATTACCACAGGGGGTACGAAAAACTGTTTTTT
J: TRBJ1-4; V: TRBV7-2; size: few; D: -; CDR3: CASSSGTNEKLFF; DNA: TGTGCCAGCAGCTCGGGGACTAATGAAAAACTGTTTTTT
J: TRBJ1-5; V: TRBV4-1; size: medium-sized; D: -; CDR3: CASSHRLQGNQPQHF; DNA: TGCGCCAGCAGCCACCGCCTCCAGGGCAATCAGCCCCAGCATTTT
J: TRBJ1-2; V: TRBV6-8; size: few; D: -; CDR3: CASSRDLTDYGYTF; DNA: TGTGCCAGCAGTCGAGATTTAACCGACTATGGCTACACCTTC
J: TRBJ2-2; V: TRBV11-3; size: few; D: TRBD1; CDR3: CASSWDRGLNTGELFF; DNA: TGTGCCAGCAGCTGGGACAGGGGATTGAACACCGGGGAGCTGTTTTTT
J: TRBJ1-4; V: TRBV6-8; size: few; D: TRBD1; CDR3: CASSYRQGSELFF; DNA: TGTGCCAGCAGTTACCGACAGGGATCGGAACTGTTTTTT
J: TRBJ2-5; V: TRBV15; size: -; D: -; CDR3: CATSRDEAGLQETQYF; DNA: TGTGCCACCAGCAGAGATGAGGCAGGATTACAAGAGACCCAGTACTTC
J: TRBJ2-1; V: TRBV19; size: -; D: -; CDR3: CASSIPPPEFNEQFF; DNA: TGTGCCAGTAGTATACCCCCCCCGGAGTTCAATGAGCAGTTCTTC
J: TRBJ1-2; V: TRBV23-1; size: -; D: -; CDR3: CASSHPSRPGNYGYTF; DNA: TGCGCCAGCAGTCACCCCTCTCGTCCGGGGAACTATGGCTACACCTTC
J: TRBJ2-7; V: TRBV6-8; size: few; D: -; CDR3: CASTSRSRGGYEQYF; DNA: TGTGCCAGCACCAGCCGATCTAGGGGTGGGTACGAGCAGTACTTC
J: TRBJ2-3; V: TRBV19; size: -; D: -; CDR3: CASSSRLSYSTDTQYF; DNA: TGTGCCAGTAGTTCAAGACTGTCGTATAGCACAGATACGCAGTATTTT